The T cell receptor (beta chain) described here comes from a study of long-term antiretroviral therapy in people with HIV. Run at survey level, the immunoSEQ assay was version v3.0. Libraries were prepared by immunoSEQ multiplex PCR; TCRdb keeps only in-frame clonotypes and omits some of them. The table lists around 25,000 clones, around nine tenths of them singletons. V was cut by 0 bases and J by 2 bases, with 5 bases left in between. CDR1 and CDR2 (germline): SGDLS, YYNGEE. The CDR3 is 13 amino acids. This chain links TRBV9 with TRBJ1-2; no firm D call. This TCR derives from a man aged 30 to 45 with HIV. The input for sequencing was unsorted PBMCs, taken more than 4.3 years after starting antiretroviral therapy. Here the CDR3 reads CASSVAINYGYTF. In DNA, the CDR3 is TGTGCCAGCAGCGTAGCCATCAACTATGGCTACACCTTC.